The present TCR beta chain was sequenced within a study of response to subunit inactivated influenza vaccine. Broader study findings: T cells newly recruited by each seasonal influenza vaccination are few, the authors suggested.

This clonotype occurred a few times. Antigen: not known. From the RT-PCR reads, TCRdb called clonotypes with MiXCR, one entry per CDR3 protein. Among a few hundred thousand distinct CDR3 sequences listed, less than 7.5% were seen once. The sequence derives from a man aged 50 to 69 who received an inactivated influenza vaccine. Source: PBMCs from blood, taken approximately 25 months after vaccination.

Here the CDR3 reads CASTALGTGNTIYF. In nucleotides, the CDR3 is TGTGCCAGCACCGCCCTCGGGACTGGAAACACCATATATTTT. The chain recombines TRBV25-1 with TRBJ1-3; D remains unclear. The CDR3 extends over 14 amino acids. Trimming shortened V by 7 bases and J by 2 bases, and 12 bases separated the two germline ends. From germline, CDR1 is MGHDK and CDR2 SYGVNS.